This entry concerns a single TCR beta chain. The antigen remains undetermined. Germline V gives CDR1 SGHRS, CDR2 YFSETQ. The junction had 5 bases not matched to a gene; V was cut back by 2 bases and J by 8 bases. The CDR3 extends over 14 amino acids. The entry originates in a study of T cell repertoires in cytomegalovirus infection. Overall study context: Indications came from public TCR beta signatures; they pointed to CMV infection and to a matching HLA type.

Study conclusions and caveats: Identification of carriers of CMV plus the relevant HLA was achieved through cumulative public TCR beta family frequency. Within the response measured ex vivo, HLA-C-restricted CMV-specific TCR beta clonotypes were dominant.

One entry per CDR3 protein, called by TCRdb with MiXCR from the reads. The sample contains fewer than 550,000 distinct CDR3 sequences, approximately 16% of which appear only once. The material sequenced was CD8+ T cells from PBMCs. This TCR derives from a human donor in good health (CMV status not recorded). Some clones in this sample may be carry-over from other donors' samples. V and J are TRBV5-1 and TRBJ2-1, with TRBD2 matching over 9 bases. The CDR3 loop is CASSLLAGTYEQFF. In DNA, the CDR3 is TGCGCCAGCAGCTTACTAGCGGGTACCTATGAGCAGTTCTTC.